This T cell receptor beta chain emerged from a study of spatial heterogeneity in lung cancer. Study-level background: Detection consistently captured more beta-chain sequences than alpha-chain sequences. Study conclusions and caveats: Ubiquitous, expanded tumor-derived TCRs were more frequently observed in blood at resection than at follow-up.

This clonotype was detected only a few times. Its antigen is unidentified. MiXCR, applied by TCRdb to the 5' RACE reads, yields one record per CDR3 protein. The table includes 20,000 to 30,000 distinct CDR3 sequences, 4.5% to 7.5% detected once. As for time point: blood at routine non-recurrence follow-up after resection. Researchers sequenced whole RNA taken from tumor, nontumor lung or frozen PBMC without sorting. This TCR came from a male donor with early-stage non-small cell lung cancer. Sequenced material: PBMCs, taken at follow-up.

The DNA of the CDR3 is TGTGCCAGCAGCTTACACGGGAACTACGAGCAGTTCTTC. Protein product: CASSLHGNYEQFF. This chain connects TRBV7-9 to TRBJ2-1; TRBD2 might be the D (5 bases). The CDR3 contains 13 residues. V was shortened by 2 bases and J by 10 bases, with 12 bases between the two germline ends. Germline values: CDR1 SEHNR, CDR2 FQNEAQ (reference sequence).